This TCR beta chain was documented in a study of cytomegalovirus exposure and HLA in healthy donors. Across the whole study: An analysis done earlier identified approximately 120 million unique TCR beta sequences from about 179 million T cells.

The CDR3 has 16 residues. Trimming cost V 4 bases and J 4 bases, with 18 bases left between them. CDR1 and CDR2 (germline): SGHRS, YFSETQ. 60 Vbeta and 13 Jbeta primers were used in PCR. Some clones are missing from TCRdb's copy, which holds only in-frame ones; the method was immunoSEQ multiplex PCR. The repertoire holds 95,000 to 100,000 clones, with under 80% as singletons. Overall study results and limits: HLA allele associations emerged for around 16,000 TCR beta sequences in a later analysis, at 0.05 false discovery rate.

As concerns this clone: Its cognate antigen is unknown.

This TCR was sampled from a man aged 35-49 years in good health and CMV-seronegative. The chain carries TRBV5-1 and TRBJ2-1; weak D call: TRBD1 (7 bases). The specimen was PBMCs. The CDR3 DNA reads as TGCGCCAGCAGCCGGGAAGGAGGGACAGATTACAATGAGCAGTTCTTC. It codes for CASSREGGTDYNEQFF.